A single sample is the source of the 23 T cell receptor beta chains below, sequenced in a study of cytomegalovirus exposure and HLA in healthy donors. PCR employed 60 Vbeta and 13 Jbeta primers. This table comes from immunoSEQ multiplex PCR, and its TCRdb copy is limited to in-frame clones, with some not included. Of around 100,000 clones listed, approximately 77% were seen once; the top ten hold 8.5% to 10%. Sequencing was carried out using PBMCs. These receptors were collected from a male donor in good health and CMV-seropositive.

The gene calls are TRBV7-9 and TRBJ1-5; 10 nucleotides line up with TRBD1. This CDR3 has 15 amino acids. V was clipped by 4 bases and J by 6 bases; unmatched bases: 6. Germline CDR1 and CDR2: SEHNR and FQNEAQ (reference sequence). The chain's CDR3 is CASSSTGGKGQPQHF. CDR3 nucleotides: TGTGCCAGCAGCTCGACAGGGGGCAAGGGTCAGCCCCAGCATTTT.

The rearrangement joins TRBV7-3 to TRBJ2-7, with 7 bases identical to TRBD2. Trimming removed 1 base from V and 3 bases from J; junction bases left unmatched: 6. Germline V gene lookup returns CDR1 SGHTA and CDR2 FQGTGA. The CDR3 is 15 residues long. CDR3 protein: CASSLRPGGNYEQYF. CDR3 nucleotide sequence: TGTGCCAGCAGCTTAAGGCCGGGAGGAAACTACGAGCAGTACTTC.

The CDR3 spells CASRTPSTGNYGYTF. CDR3 in DNA: TGTGCCAGCAGAACCCCCTCGACAGGGAACTATGGCTACACCTTC. The genes are TRBV28 and TRBJ1-2, with 7 bases that match TRBD1. This CDR3 is built from 15 residues. V lost 6 bases to trimming and J lost 2 bases; unmatched junction nucleotides: 9. Germline CDR1 reads MDHEN; CDR2 reads SYDVKM.

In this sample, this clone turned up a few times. In DNA form, the CDR3 reads TGTGCCAGCGGCGGGATAGCGACAGATACGCAGTATTTT. It specifies CASGGIATDTQYF. The chain uses TRBV28 and TRBJ2-3; D perhaps matches TRBD2 (6 bases). Germline CDR1 MDHEN, CDR2 SYDVKM. The length of the CDR3 is 13 residues. Trimming cost V 8 bases and J 3 bases, with 12 bases left between them.

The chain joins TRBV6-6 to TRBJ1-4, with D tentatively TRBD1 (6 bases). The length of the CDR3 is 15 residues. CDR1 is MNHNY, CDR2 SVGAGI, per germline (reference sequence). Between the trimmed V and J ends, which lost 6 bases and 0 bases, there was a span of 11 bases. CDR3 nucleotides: TGTGCCAGCAGGGGGGACACCACAACTAATGAAAAACTGTTTTTT. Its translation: CASRGDTTTNEKLFF.

The CDR3, as DNA: TGTGCCAGCAGTGAAGAAGGGGTCACAGATACGCAGTATTTT. Amino acid sequence: CASSEEGVTDTQYF. This chain links TRBV6-1 with TRBJ2-3; D perhaps matches TRBD1 (5 bases). CDR1 and CDR2 from the germline V gene are MNHNS and SASEGT. With 1 base removed from V and 2 bases from J, the gap between germline ends came to 7 bases. The CDR3 contains 14 residues.

In DNA form, the CDR3 reads TGCGCCAGCAGCTTGCCCTTTAATGAGCAGTTCTTC. Translated, it gives CASSLPFNEQFF. V gene TRBV5-1 combines with J gene TRBJ2-1; D is unresolved. The CDR3 has 12 residues. V lost 1 base and J 7 bases, leaving 6 bases between the germline ends. Germline assignment: CDR1 SGHRS and CDR2 YFSETQ.

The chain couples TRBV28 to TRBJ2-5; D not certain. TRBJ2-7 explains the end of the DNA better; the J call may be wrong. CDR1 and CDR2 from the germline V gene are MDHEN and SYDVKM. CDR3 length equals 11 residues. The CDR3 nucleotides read TGTGCCAGCAGTTTCCTGAGCGAGCAGTACTTC. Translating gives CASSFLSEQYF.

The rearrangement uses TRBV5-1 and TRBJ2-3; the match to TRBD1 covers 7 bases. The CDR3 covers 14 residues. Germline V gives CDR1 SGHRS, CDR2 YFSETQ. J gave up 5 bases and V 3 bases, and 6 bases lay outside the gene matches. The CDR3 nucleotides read TGCGCCAGCAGCTATGGACAGGATCAAGATACGCAGTATTTT. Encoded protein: CASSYGQDQDTQYF.

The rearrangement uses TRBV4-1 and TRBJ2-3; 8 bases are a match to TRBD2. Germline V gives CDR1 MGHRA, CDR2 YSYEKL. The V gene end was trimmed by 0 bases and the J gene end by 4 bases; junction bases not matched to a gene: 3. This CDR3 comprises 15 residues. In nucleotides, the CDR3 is TGCGCCAGCAGCCAAGATTCTAGCGGGCCAGATACGCAGTATTTT. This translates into CASSQDSSGPDTQYF.

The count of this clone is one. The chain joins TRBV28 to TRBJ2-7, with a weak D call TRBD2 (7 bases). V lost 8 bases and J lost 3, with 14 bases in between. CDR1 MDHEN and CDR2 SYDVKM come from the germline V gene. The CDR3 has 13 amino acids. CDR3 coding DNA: TGTGCCAGCGAGGGGGGGGTCGGCTACGAGCAGTACTTC. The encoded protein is CASEGGVGYEQYF.

This chain's CDR3 is CASSENRDTNSYEQYF. CDR3 bases: TGTGCCAGCAGCGAGAACCGGGACACGAACTCCTACGAGCAGTACTTC. V is TRBV9 and J is TRBJ2-7, with D possibly matching TRBD1 (6 bases). The V and J ends lost 3 bases and 0 bases respectively, with 16 bases between them. Germline loops: CDR1 SGDLS, CDR2 YYNGEE. CDR3 length: 16 amino acids. Combining the CDR3 with reference TRBV9 and TRBJ2-7 gives the whole variable domain DSGVTQTPKHLITATGQRVTLRCSPRSGDLSVYWYQQSLDQGLQFLIQYYNGEERAKGNILERFSAQQFPDLHSELNLSSLELGDSALYFCASSENRDTNSYEQYFGPGTRLTVT.

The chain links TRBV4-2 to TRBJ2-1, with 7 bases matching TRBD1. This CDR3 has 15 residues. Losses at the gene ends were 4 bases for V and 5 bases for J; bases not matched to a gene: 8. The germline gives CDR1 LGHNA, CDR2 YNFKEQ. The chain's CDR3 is CASSLRTGADNEQFF. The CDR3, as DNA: TGTGCCAGCAGCCTCCGGACAGGAGCGGACAATGAGCAGTTCTTC.

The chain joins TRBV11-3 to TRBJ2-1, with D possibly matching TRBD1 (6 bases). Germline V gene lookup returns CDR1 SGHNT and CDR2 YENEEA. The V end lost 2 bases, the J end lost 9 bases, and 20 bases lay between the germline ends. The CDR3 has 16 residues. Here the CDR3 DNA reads TGTGCCAGCAGCTTACTGGGGGCAGCAGGGATGGGTGAGCAGTTCTTC. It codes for CASSLLGAAGMGEQFF.

CDR3 in DNA: TGTGCCAGCAGCTTAGGTGTGGGGACAGGGGGCAATGAGCAGTTCTTC. Protein sequence: CASSLGVGTGGNEQFF. This chain joins TRBV7-9 and TRBJ2-1; 11 bases match TRBD1. The CDR3 is made up of 16 amino acids. Unmatched junction bases numbered 5, after V lost 1 base and J lost 6 bases. Germline V lookup: CDR1 SEHNR, CDR2 FQNEAQ (reference sequence).

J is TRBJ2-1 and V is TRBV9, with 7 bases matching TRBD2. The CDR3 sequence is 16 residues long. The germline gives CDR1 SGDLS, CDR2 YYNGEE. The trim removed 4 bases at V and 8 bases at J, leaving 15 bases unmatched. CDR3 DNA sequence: TGTGCCAGCAGCTCCTCTAGCGGCCCCCTAGTAGATGAGCAGTTCTTC. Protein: CASSSSSGPLVDEQFF. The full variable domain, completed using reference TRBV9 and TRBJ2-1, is DSGVTQTPKHLITATGQRVTLRCSPRSGDLSVYWYQQSLDQGLQFLIQYYNGEERAKGNILERFSAQQFPDLHSELNLSSLELGDSALYFCASSSSSGPLVDEQFFGPGTRLTVL.

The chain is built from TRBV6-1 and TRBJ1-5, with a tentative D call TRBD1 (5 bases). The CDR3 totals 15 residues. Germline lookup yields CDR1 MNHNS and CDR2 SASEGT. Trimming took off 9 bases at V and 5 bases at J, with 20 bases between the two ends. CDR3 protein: CASHGTGGSYQPQHF. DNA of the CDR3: TGTGCCAGTCACGGGACGGGGGGGAGTTATCAGCCCCAGCATTTT.

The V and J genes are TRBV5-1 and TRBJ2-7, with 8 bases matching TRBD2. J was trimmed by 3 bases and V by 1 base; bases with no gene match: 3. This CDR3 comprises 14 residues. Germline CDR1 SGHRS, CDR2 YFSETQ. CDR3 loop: CASSLMLAGYEQYF. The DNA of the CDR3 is TGCGCCAGCAGCTTGATGCTAGCGGGCTACGAGCAGTACTTC.

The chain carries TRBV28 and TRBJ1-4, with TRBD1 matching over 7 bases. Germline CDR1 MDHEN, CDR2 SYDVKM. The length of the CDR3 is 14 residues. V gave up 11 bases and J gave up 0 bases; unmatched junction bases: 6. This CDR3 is CAAGQDATNEKLFF. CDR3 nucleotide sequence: TGTGCCGCCGGACAGGATGCAACTAATGAAAAACTGTTTTTT.

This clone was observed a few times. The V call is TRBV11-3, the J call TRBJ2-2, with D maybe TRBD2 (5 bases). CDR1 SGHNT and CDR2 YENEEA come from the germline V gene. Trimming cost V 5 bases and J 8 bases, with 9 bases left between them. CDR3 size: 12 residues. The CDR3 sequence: CASSEGLGELFF. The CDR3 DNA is TGTGCCAGCAGCGAGGGTCTGGGGGAGCTGTTTTTT.

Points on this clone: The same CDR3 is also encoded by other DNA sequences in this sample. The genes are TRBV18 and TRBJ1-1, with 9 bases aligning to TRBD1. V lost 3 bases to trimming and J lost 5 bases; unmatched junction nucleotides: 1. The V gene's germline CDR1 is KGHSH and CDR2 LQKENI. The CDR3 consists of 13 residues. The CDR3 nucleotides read TGTGCCAGCTCACCGACAGGGGGAACTGAAGCTTTCTTT. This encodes CASSPTGGTEAFF.

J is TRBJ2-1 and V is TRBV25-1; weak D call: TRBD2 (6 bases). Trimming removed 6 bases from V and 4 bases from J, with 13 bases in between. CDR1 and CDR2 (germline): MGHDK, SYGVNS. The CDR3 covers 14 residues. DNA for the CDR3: TGTGCCAGCAGGGACTCCGGGGGATACAATGAGCAGTTCTTC. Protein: CASRDSGGYNEQFF.

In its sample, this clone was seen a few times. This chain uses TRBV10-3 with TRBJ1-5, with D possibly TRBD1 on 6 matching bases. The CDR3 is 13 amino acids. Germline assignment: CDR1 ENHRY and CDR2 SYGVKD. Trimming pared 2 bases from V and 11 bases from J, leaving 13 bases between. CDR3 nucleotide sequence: TGTGCCATCAGTGAGGGACAGACCGGTTCCCAGCATTTT. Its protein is CAISEGQTGSQHF.